This passage covers 19 T cell receptor beta chains from one sample sequenced in a study of blood T cell repertoires in COVID-19. Data came from immunoSEQ multiplex PCR; TCRdb stores just in-frame clones and leaves some out. Among 70,000 or so clones listed, around 91% were seen once. Source material: peripheral blood. These receptor sequences come from a human donor in a cohort sampled during active COVID-19.

V is TRBV15 and J is TRBJ1-5; a weak D match, TRBD1 (5 bases). This CDR3 has 15 amino acids. With 0 bases removed from V and 9 bases from J, the gap between germline ends came to 15 bases. Germline CDR1 and CDR2: LNHNV and YYDKDF (reference sequence). The CDR3 coding sequence is TGTGCCACCAGCAGAGAGCGGACGTTAGGGGCGCCCCAGCATTTT. Protein: CATSRERTLGAPQHF. The variable domain in full, with the rest retrieved from reference TRBV15 and TRBJ1-5, is DAMVIQNPRYQVTQFGKPVTLSCSQTLNHNVMYWYQQKSSQAPKLLFHYYDKDFNNEADTPDNFQSRRPNTSFCFLDIRSPGLGDTAMYLCATSRERTLGAPQHFGDGTRLSIL.

The chain links TRBV11-2 to TRBJ1-2; 7 bases map to TRBD1. Germline-derived CDR1 and CDR2 are SGHAT and FQNNGV. CDR3 length: 14 amino acids. J was trimmed by 5 bases and V by 3 bases; bases with no gene match: 6. The CDR3 DNA follows: TGTGCCAGCAGCTTGGACAGGATGGGATATGGCTACACCTTC. It yields the protein CASSLDRMGYGYTF.

The chain uses TRBV11-2 and TRBJ1-1; D call uncertain. Germline values: CDR1 SGHAT, CDR2 FQNNGV. The CDR3 has 12 residues. V lost 5 bases, J lost 3 bases, and 7 bases lay in between. The CDR3 DNA sequence: TGTGCCAGCAGCCCGAGGGACACTGAAGCTTTCTTT. Residues: CASSPRDTEAFF.

The chain is built from TRBV5-6 and TRBJ1-4; 10 positions match TRBD1. CDR1 is SGHDT, CDR2 YYEEEE, per germline. The CDR3 sequence is 15 residues long. The V and J ends lost 2 bases and 5 bases, in that order; junction bases with no gene match: 3. The CDR3: CASSFWDRGNEKLFF. CDR3 coding DNA: TGTGCCAGCAGCTTCTGGGACAGGGGAAATGAAAAACTGTTTTTT.

The rearrangement uses TRBV12-3 or TRBV12-4 and TRBJ1-1; D not certain. Trimming took off 7 bases at V and 4 bases at J, with 10 bases between the two ends. The CDR3 extends over 12 amino acids. The CDR3 bases are TGTGCCAGCAAGGTTCGGGGCACTGAAGCTTTCTTT. Translation: CASKVRGTEAFF.

The V and J genes are TRBV11-2 and TRBJ2-7; maybe TRBD2 (6 bases). Germline V gives CDR1 SGHAT, CDR2 FQNNGV. Trimming took off 2 bases at V and 0 bases at J, with 17 bases between the two ends. The CDR3 length is 17 residues. The CDR3 sequence: CASSLIQLGGDSYEQYF. CDR3 bases: TGTGCCAGCAGCTTAATCCAACTGGGGGGAGACTCCTACGAGCAGTACTTC.

This chain joins TRBV28 and TRBJ1-2, with a possible D match to TRBD1 (5 bases). CDR1 is MDHEN, CDR2 SYDVKM, per germline. The CDR3 extends over 14 amino acids. V lost 2 bases and J lost 5, with 12 bases in between. CDR3 sequence: CASSLGQGWYGYTF. The CDR3 region has the DNA TGTGCCAGCAGTTTAGGGCAGGGTTGGTATGGCTACACCTTC.

This clone was counted between two and nine times. The V call is TRBV6-1, the J call TRBJ1-5; 8 nucleotides align to TRBD1. Germline V CDR1 and CDR2: MNHNS, SASEGT. There are 15 residues in the CDR3. With V trimmed by 0 bases and J by 2 bases, 0 bases remained unmatched. The DNA for the CDR3 is TGTGCCAGCAGTGAAGCGACAGGGGGCAATCAGCCCCAGCATTTT. This gives the protein CASSEATGGNQPQHF.

J is TRBJ2-7 and V is TRBV16; 8 bases agree with TRBD2. The CDR3 spans 14 residues. From germline, CDR1 is KGHSY and CDR2 FQNENV. V shed 0 bases and J 4 bases; nucleotides not matched to a gene: 2. The CDR3 nucleotides are TGTGCCAGCAGCCAATCGGCGGGGGGATACGAGCAGTACTTC. Its translation is CASSQSAGGYEQYF.

V usage is TRBV5-6 and J usage is TRBJ1-2, with D perhaps TRBD1 (6 bases). CDR1 SGHDT and CDR2 YYEEEE come from the germline V gene. The CDR3 covers 13 residues. The ends were cut back, 2 bases at V and 13 bases at J, with 18 bases in the middle. Here the CDR3 DNA reads TGTGCCAGCAGCTTATGGGACACTACACCTTCCACCTTC. It encodes CASSLWDTTPSTF.

The gene calls are TRBV7-2 and TRBJ2-4, with 9 bases lining up with TRBD1. The CDR3 length is 16 residues. Germline V gene data show CDR1 as SGHTA and CDR2 as FQGNSA. Trimming took 5 bases from V and 2 from J; bases not matched to a gene: 7. CDR3 loop: CASSPGTGRTKNIQYF. The CDR3 DNA is TGTGCCAGCAGCCCAGGGACAGGGCGTACCAAAAACATTCAGTACTTC.

The V call is TRBV29-1, the J call TRBJ2-5; no definite D call. V was pared by 7 bases and J by 1 base, with 10 bases between. CDR1 is SQVTM, CDR2 ANQGSEA, per germline. The CDR3 has 12 residues. This CDR3 reads CSGRFAQETQYF. CDR3 DNA: TGCAGCGGCCGGTTTGCCCAAGAGACCCAGTACTTC.

This chain connects TRBV3-1 (or the pseudogene TRBV3-2) to TRBJ1-2; D remains ambiguous. This CDR3 has 18 amino acids. Trimming shortened V by 1 base and J by 6 bases, and 24 bases separated the two germline ends. The V gene's germline CDR1 is LGHDT and CDR2 YNNKEL (reference sequence). This CDR3 is CASSQGFIGAGMAHGYTF. The CDR3 region has the DNA TGTGCCAGCAGCCAAGGCTTTATTGGAGCGGGGATGGCCCATGGCTACACCTTC.

The V call is TRBV27, the J call TRBJ2-7; 9 bases agree with TRBD2. Trimming removed 6 bases from V and 3 bases from J; junction bases left unmatched: 6. Germline-derived CDR1 and CDR2 are MNHEY and SMNVEV (reference sequence). This CDR3 has 14 amino acids. The CDR3 sequence: CASRVAGASYEQYF. CDR3 nucleotides: TGTGCCAGCAGGGTAGCGGGGGCGAGCTACGAGCAGTACTTC.

This clone has just one count. This chain uses TRBV5-6 with TRBJ1-2, with D maybe TRBD1 (5 bases). From germline, CDR1 is SGHDT and CDR2 YYEEEE. This CDR3 is 16 amino acids long. V was pared by 0 bases and J by 7 bases, with 19 bases between. The CDR3 loop is CASSLEPWGGTAGYTF. In DNA form, the CDR3 reads TGTGCCAGCAGCTTGGAACCGTGGGGGGGGACGGCTGGCTACACCTTC.

This rearrangement joins TRBV5-1 to TRBJ1-4; 8 bases fit TRBD1. This CDR3 comprises 17 residues. Germline assignment: CDR1 SGHRS and CDR2 YFSETQ. V lost 1 base to trimming and J lost 0 bases; unmatched junction nucleotides: 5. The CDR3 region has the DNA TGCGCCAGCAGCTTGCCAGGGGGCGGAACAACTAATGAAAAACTGTTTTTT. Its protein is CASSLPGGGTTNEKLFF. Supplemented by reference TRBV5-1 and TRBJ1-4, the full variable domain reads KAGVTQTPRYLIKTRGQQVTLSCSPISGHRSVSWYQQTPGQGLQFLFEYFSETQRNKGNFPGRFSGRQFSNSRSEMNVSTLELGDSALYLCASSLPGGGTTNEKLFFGSGTQLSVL.

In this sample, this clone turned up once. The chain carries TRBV11-2 and TRBJ2-7; D ambiguous. CDR1 and CDR2 (germline): SGHAT, FQNNGV. Trimming took off 1 base at V and 1 base at J, with 11 bases between the two ends. The length of the CDR3 is 15 residues. In DNA, the CDR3 is TGTGCCAGCAGCTTAGCTTACAGCCAGTCCTACGAGCAGTACTTC. Translation: CASSLAYSQSYEQYF.

The chain is built from TRBV4-3 and TRBJ1-2; the match to TRBD1 covers 7 bases. The CDR3 length is 15 residues. Per the germline V gene, CDR1 is LGHNA and CDR2 is YSLEER. V dropped 1 base and J dropped 4; count of bases not matched to a gene: 6. The CDR3 DNA sequence: TGCGCCAGCAGCCAAGCTATCAGGGGGACCTATGGCTACACCTTC. Translating gives CASSQAIRGTYGYTF.

This chain connects TRBV9 to TRBJ2-6, with a possible D match to TRBD2 (5 bases). The V end lost 4 bases, the J end lost 4 bases, and 21 bases lay between the germline ends. CDR3 length: 18 residues. Germline values: CDR1 SGDLS, CDR2 YYNGEE. For the CDR3, the DNA is TGTGCCAGCAGCTTCGGGGATATTCCTAGTGGAGGGGCCAACGTCCTGACTTTC. As protein: CASSFGDIPSGGANVLTF.